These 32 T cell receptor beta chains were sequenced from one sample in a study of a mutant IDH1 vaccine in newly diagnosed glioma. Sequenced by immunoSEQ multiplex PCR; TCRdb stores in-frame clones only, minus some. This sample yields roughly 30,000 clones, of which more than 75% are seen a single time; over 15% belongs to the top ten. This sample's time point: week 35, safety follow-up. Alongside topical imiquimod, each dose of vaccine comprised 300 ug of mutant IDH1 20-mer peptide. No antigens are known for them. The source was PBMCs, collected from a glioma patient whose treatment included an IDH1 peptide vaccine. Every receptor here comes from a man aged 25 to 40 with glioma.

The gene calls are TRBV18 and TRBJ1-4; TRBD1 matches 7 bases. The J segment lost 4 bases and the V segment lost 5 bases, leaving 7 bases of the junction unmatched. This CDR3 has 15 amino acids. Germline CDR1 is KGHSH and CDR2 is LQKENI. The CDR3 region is CASSNWTGGNEKLFF. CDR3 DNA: TGTGCCAGCTCAAATTGGACAGGCGGTAATGAAAAACTGTTTTTT.

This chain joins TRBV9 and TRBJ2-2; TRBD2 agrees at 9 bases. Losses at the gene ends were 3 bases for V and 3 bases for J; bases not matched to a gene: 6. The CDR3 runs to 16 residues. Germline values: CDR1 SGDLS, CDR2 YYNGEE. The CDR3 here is CASSATTSGYTGELFF. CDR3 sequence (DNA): TGTGCCAGCAGCGCCACGACTAGCGGATACACCGGGGAGCTGTTTTTT.

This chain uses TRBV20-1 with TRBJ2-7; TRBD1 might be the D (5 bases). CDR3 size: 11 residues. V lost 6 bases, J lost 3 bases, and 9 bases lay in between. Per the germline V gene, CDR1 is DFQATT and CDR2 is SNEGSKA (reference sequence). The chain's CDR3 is CSAYRSYEQYF. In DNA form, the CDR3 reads TGCAGTGCGTACAGGAGCTACGAGCAGTACTTC.

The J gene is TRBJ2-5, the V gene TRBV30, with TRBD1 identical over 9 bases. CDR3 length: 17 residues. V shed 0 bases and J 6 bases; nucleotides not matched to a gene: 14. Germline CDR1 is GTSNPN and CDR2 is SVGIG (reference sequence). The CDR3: CAWSVDPGQGRRQTQYF. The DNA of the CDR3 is TGTGCCTGGAGTGTAGACCCGGGACAGGGTCGGCGGCAGACCCAGTACTTC.

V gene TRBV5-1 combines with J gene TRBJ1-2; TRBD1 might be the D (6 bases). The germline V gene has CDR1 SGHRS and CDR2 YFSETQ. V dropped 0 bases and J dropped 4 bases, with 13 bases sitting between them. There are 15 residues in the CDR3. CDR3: CASSLGQGNGYGYTF. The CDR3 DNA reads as TGCGCCAGCAGCTTGGGGCAGGGGAATGGCTATGGCTACACCTTC.

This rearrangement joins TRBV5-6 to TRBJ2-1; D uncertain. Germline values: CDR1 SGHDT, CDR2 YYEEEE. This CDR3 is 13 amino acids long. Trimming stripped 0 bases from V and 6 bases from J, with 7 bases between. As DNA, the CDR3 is TGTGCCAGCAGCTTGGCCGGTAGCAATGAGCAGTTCTTC. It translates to CASSLAGSNEQFF.

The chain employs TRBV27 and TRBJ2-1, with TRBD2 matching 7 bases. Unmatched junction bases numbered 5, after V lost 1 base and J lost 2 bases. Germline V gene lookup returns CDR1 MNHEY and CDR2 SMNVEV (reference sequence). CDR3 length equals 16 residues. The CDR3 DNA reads TGTGCCAGCAGTTTATTTGGCGGGAGCCCCTACAATGAGCAGTTCTTC. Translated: CASSLFGGSPYNEQFF.

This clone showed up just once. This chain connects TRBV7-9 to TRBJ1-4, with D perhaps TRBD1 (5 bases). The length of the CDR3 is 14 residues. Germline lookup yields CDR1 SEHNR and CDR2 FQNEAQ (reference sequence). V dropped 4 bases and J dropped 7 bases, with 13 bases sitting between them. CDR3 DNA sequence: TGTGCCAGCAGCTGGTCAGAGGGGAGTGAAAAACTGTTTTTT. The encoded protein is CASSWSEGSEKLFF.

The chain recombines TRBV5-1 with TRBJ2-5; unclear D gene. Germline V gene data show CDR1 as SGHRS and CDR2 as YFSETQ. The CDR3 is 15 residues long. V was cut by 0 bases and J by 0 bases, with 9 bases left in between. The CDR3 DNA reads TGCGCCAGCAGCTTGGCCGTAGGAAACCAAGAGACCCAGTACTTC. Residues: CASSLAVGNQETQYF. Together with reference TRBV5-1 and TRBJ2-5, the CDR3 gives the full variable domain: KAGVTQTPRYLIKTRGQQVTLSCSPISGHRSVSWYQQTPGQGLQFLFEYFSETQRNKGNFPGRFSGRQFSNSRSEMNVSTLELGDSALYLCASSLAVGNQETQYFGPGTRLLVL.

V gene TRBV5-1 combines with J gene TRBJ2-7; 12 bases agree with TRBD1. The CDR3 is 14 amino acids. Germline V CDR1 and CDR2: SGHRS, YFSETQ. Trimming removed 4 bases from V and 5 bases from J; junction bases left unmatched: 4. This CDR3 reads CASSTGTGGNEQYF. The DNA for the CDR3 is TGCGCCAGCAGCACCGGGACAGGGGGCAACGAGCAGTACTTC.

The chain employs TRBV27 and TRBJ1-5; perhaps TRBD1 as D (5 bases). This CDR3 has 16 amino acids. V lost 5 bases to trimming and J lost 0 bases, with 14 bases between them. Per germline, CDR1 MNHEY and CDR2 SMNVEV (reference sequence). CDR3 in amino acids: CASSPIGAGSNQPQHF. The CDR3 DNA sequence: TGTGCCAGCAGTCCTATAGGGGCAGGTAGCAATCAGCCCCAGCATTTT.

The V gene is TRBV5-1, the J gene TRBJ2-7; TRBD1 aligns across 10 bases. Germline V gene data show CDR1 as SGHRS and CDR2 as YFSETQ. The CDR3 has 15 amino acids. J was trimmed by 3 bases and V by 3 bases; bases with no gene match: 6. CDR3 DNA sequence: TGCGCCAGCAGCTCCGGACAGGGGGTGGTCTACGAGCAGTACTTC. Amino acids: CASSSGQGVVYEQYF.

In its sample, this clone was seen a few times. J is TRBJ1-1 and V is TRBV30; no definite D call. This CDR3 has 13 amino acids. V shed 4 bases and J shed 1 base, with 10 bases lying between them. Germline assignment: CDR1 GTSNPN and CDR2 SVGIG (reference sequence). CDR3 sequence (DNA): TGTGCCTGGACTACTACAGCGAACACTGAAGCTTTCTTT. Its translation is CAWTTTANTEAFF.

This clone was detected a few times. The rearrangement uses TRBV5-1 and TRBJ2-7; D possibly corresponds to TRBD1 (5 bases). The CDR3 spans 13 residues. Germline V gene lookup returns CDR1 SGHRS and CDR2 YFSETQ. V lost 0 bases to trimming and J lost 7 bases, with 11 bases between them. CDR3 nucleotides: TGCGCCAGCAGCTTGGAGGGGTTTGGGGAGCAGTACTTC. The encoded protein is CASSLEGFGEQYF.

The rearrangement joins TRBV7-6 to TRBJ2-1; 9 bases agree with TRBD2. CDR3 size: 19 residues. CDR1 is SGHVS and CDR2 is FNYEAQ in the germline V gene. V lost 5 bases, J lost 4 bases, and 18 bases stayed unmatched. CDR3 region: CASSKYTTSGYSPYNEQFF. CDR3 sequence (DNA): TGTGCCAGCAGCAAATATACGACTAGCGGCTACTCCCCATACAATGAGCAGTTCTTC.

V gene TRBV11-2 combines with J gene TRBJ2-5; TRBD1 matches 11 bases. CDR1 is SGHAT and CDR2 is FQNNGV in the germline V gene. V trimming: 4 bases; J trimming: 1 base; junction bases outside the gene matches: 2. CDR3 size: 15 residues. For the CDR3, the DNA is TGTGCCAGCAGCTCTGGGACAGGGGGCCAAGAGACCCAGTACTTC. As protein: CASSSGTGGQETQYF.

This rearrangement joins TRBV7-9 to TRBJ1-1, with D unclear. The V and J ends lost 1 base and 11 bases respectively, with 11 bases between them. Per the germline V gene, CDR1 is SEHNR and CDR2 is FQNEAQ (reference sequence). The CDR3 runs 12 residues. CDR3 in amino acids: CASSLETVRAFF. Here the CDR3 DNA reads TGTGCCAGCAGCTTAGAGACCGTGAGGGCTTTCTTT.

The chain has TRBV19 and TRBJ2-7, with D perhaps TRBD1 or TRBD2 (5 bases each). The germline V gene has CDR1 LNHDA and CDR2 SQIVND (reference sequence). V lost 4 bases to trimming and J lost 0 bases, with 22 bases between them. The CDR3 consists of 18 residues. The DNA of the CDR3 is TGTGCCAGTAGTAGAATGGTCCTGGGGACCAGTATCTCCTACGAGCAGTACTTC. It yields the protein CASSRMVLGTSISYEQYF.

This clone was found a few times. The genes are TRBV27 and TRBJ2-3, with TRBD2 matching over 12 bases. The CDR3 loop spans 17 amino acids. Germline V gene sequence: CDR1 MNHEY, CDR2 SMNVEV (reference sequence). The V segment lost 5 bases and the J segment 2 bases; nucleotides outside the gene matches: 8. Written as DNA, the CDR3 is TGTGCCAGCAGTGATTCGGGACTAGCGGGCGCCACAGATACGCAGTATTTT. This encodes CASSDSGLAGATDTQYF.

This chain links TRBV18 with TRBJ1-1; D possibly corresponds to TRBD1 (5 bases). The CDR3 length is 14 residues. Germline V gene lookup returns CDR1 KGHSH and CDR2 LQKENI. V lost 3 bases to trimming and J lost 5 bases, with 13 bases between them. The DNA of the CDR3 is TGTGCCAGCTCACCGGACACGGGGGTTACTGAAGCTTTCTTT. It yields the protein CASSPDTGVTEAFF.

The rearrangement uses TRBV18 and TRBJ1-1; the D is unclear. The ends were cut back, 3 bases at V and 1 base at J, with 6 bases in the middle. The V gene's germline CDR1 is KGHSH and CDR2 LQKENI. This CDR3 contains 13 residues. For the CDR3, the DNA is TGTGCCAGCTCACCTGAACAGAACACTGAAGCTTTCTTT. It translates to CASSPEQNTEAFF.

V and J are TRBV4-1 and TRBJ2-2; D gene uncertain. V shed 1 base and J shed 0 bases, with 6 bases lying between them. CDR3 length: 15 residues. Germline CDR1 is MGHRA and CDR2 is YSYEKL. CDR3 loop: CASSQGIANTGELFF. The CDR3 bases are TGCGCCAGCAGCCAAGGTATTGCGAACACCGGGGAGCTGTTTTTT.

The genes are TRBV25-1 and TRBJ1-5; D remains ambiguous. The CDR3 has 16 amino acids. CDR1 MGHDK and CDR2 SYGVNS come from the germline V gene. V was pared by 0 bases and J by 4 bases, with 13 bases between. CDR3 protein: CASSEYGGSENQPQHF. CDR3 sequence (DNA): TGTGCCAGCAGTGAATATGGCGGCAGCGAAAATCAGCCCCAGCATTTT.

The CDR3 region has the DNA TGCAGTGCTCTCAACCCGACCTCCATATATTTT. As protein: CSALNPTSIYF. The genes are TRBV20-1 and TRBJ1-3; D is unresolved. The germline gives CDR1 DFQATT, CDR2 SNEGSKA (reference sequence). V lost 5 bases, J lost 11 bases, and 13 bases lay in between. CDR3 length equals 11 residues.

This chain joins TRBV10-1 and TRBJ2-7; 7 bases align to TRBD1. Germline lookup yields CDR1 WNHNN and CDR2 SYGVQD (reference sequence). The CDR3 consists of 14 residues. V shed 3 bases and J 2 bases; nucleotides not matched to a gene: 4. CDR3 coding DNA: TGCGCCAGCAGTGACGGGACAGACCCCTACGAGCAGTACTTC. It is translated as CASSDGTDPYEQYF.

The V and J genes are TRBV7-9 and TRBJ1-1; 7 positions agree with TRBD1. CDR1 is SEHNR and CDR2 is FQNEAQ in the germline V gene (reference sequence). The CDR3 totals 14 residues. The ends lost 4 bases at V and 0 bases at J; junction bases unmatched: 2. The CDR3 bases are TGTGCCAGCAGCTCGACAGGGATGAACACTGAAGCTTTCTTT. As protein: CASSSTGMNTEAFF.

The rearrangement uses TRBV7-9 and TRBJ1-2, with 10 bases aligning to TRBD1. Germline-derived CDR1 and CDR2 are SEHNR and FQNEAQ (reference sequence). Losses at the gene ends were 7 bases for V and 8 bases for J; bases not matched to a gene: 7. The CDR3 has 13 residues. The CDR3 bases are TGTGCCAGCACCCGGGACAGGGGATACGGCTACACCTTC. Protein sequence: CASTRDRGYGYTF.

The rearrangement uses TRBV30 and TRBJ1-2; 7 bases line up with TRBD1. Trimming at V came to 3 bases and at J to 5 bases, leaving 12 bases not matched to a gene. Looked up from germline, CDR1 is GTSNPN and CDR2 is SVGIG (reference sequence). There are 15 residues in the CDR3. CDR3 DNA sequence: TGTGCCTGGAGCCCAGGGGGGAAGGAAGGTTATGGCTACACCTTC. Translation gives CAWSPGGKEGYGYTF.

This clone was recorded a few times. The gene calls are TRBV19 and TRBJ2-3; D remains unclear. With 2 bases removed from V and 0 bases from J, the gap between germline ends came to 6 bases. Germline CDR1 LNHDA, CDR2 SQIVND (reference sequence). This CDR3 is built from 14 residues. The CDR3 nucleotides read TGTGCCAGTAGTATATACGGAAGCACAGATACGCAGTATTTT. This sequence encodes CASSIYGSTDTQYF.

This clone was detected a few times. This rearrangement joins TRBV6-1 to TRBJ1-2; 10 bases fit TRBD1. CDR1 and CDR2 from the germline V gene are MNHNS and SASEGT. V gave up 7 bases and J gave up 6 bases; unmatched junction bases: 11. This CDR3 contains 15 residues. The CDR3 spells CASMGRGQGSHGYTF. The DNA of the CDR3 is TGTGCCAGCATGGGAAGGGGACAGGGGTCCCATGGCTACACCTTC.

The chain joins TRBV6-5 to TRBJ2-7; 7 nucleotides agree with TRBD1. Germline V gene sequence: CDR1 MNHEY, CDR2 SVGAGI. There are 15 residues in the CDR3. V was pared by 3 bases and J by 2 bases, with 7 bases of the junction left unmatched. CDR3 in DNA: TGTGCCAGCAGTTATAAAGCGACAGGGACCTACGAGCAGTACTTC. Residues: CASSYKATGTYEQYF.

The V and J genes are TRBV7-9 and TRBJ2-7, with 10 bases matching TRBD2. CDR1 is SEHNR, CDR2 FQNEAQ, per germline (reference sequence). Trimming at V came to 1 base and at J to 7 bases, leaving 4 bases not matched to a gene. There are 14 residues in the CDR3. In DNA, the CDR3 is TGTGCCAGCAGCTTAGTAGCGGGAGGAGGAGAGCAGTACTTC. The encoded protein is CASSLVAGGGEQYF.